This T cell receptor (beta chain) appears in the sequencing data of a study of blood T cell repertoires in COVID-19. The assay was immunoSEQ multiplex PCR, and TCRdb's table has in-frame clones only and misses some. In the table there are approximately 360,000 clones, roughly 90% of which are singletons. Germline V gives CDR1 SGHTA, CDR2 FQGNSA. The CDR3 covers 15 residues. Deletions cut 2 bases from V and 9 bases from J, with 20 bases between. The age range of participants was about 18 to 100 years, with residence in about two dozen US areas. Categorization into cohorts depended on clinical history that participants reported.

Sequencing used PBMCs or T cells enriched from blood (not recorded which). The TCR sequence derives from a woman aged 25 to 39 with acute COVID-19. The chain links TRBV7-2 to TRBJ2-7; D possibly corresponds to TRBD2 (5 bases). The CDR3 spells CASSLFVSDFGLQYF. CDR3 coding DNA: TGTGCCAGCAGCTTATTCGTTTCGGACTTCGGTTTGCAGTACTTC. Based on the CDR3 plus reference TRBV7-2 and TRBJ2-7, the full variable domain is GAGVSQSPSNKVTEKGKDVELRCDPISGHTALYWYRQSLGQGLEFLIYFQGNSAPDKSGLPSDRFSAERTGGSVSTLTIQRTQQEDSAVYLCASSLFVSDFGLQYFGPGTRLTVT.